This TCR beta chain was captured by sequencing in a study of identical twins. TCRdb redid the calling of the 5' RACE reads with MiXCR, one entry per CDR3 protein. The sample holds about 390,000 distinct CDR3 sequences, around 9% seen once. This clonotype was counted ten times or more. Germline lookup yields CDR1 SGHRS and CDR2 YFSETQ. The CDR3 covers 15 residues. Trimming cost V 4 bases and J 0 bases; bases outside gene matches: 5. The V gene is TRBV5-1, the J gene TRBJ2-3; TRBD2 agrees at 7 bases. Sequencing input: naive T cells sorted from blood. The receptor's source is a woman between 45 and 65 years old in good health. The CDR3 region is CASSLADISTDTQYF. The CDR3 DNA is TGCGCCAGCAGCCTAGCGGATATTAGCACAGATACGCAGTATTTT.